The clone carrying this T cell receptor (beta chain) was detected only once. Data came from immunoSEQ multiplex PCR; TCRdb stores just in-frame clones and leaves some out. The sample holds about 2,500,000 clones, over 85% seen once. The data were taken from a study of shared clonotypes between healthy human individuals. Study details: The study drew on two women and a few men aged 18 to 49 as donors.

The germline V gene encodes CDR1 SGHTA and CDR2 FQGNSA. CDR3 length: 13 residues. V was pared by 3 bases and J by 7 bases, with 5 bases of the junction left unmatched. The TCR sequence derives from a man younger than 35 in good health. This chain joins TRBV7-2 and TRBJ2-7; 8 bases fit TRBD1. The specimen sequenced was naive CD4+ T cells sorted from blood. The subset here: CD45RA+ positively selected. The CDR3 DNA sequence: TGTGCCAGCAGCTTTGGGACAGGCGATGAGCAGTACTTC. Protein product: CASSFGTGDEQYF.